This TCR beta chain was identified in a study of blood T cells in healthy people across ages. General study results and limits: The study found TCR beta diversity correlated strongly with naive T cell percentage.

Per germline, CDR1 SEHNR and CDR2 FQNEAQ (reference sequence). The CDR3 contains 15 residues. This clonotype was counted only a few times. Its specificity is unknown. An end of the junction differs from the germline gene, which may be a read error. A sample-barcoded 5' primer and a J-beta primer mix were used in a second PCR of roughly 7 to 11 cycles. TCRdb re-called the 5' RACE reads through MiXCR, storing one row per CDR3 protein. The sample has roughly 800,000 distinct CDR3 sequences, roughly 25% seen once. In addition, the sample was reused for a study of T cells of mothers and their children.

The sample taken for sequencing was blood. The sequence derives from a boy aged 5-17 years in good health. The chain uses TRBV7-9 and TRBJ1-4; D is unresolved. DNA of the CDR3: TGTGCCGGCAGCTTAGGTGGCGCAGAGAGTGAAAAACTGTTTTTT. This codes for CAGSLGGAESEKLFF.